This T cell receptor beta chain was recovered during a study of T cell repertoires in cytomegalovirus infection. At the level of the study: Public TCR beta signatures marked donors with CMV infection and the matching HLA.

Overall study findings and caveats: The ex vivo response showed dominance by HLA-C-restricted CMV-specific TCR beta clonotypes. Cumulative frequency of public TCR beta families picked out carriers of CMV plus the relevant HLA.

A single record per CDR3 protein comes from TCRdb applying MiXCR to the reads. Of approximately 590,000 distinct CDR3 sequences in the sample, roughly 42% are singletons; the top ten hold 48%. In regard to this clonotype: Its antigen is undetermined.

The CDR3 is made up of 9 amino acids. Germline CDR1 and CDR2: SQVTM and ANQGSEA. Trimming cost V 6 bases and J 8 bases, with 7 bases left between them. The source was cultured PBMCs, collected from culture after CMV antigen stimulation. The rearrangement links TRBV29-1 to TRBJ1-1; D is uncertain. The receptor was derived from a human donor in good health (CMV status not recorded). Some clones in this sample may be carry-over from other donors' samples. The CDR3 DNA follows: TGCAGCGTCGGACCAGAAGCTTTCTTT. Its translation: CSVGPEAFF.